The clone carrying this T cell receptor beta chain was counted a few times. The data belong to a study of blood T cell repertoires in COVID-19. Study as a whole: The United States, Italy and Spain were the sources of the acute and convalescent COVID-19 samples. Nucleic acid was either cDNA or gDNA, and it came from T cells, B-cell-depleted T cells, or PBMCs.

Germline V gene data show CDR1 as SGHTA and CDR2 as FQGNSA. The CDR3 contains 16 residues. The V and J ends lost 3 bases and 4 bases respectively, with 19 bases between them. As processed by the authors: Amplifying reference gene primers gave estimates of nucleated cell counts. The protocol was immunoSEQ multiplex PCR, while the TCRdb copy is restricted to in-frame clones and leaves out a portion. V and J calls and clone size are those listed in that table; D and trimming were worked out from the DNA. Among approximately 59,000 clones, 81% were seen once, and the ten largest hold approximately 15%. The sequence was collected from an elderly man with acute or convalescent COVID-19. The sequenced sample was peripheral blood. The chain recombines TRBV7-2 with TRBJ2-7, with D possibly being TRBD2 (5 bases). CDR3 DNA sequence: TGTGCCAGCAGCTTCAGCGGACCGGCCACGGGTTACGAGCAGTACTTC. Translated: CASSFSGPATGYEQYF.